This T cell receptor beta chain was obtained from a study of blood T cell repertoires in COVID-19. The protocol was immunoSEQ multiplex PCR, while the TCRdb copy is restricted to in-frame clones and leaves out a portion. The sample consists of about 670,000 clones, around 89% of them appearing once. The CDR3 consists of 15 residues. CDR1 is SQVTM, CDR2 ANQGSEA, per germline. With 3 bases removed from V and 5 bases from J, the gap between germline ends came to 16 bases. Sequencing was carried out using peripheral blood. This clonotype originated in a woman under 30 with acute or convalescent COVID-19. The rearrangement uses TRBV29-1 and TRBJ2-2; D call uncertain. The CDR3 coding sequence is TGCAGCGTTGAGATCCGGGTCTCCGGGACCGGGGAGCTGTTTTTT. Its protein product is CSVEIRVSGTGELFF.